Below, 25 T cell receptor beta chains from the same sample are listed, as sequenced in a study of technical replicates of blood from a few donors. Using immunoSEQ multiplex PCR, the repertoire was profiled, and TCRdb retains in-frame clones only, with some absent. In the table there are 70,000 to 95,000 clones, approximately 97% of which are singletons. The sequenced sample was T cells isolated from PBMCs. The receptors were sampled from a human donor in good health.

V usage is TRBV25-1 and J usage is TRBJ1-6; 8 bases fit TRBD1. V shed 8 bases, J shed 9 bases, and the junction held 6 bases outside the gene matches. Germline V gene data show CDR1 as MGHDK and CDR2 as SYGVNS. The CDR3 spans 13 residues. The CDR3 spells CASVGQDVSPLHF. CDR3 sequence (DNA): TGTGCCAGCGTGGGACAGGACGTTTCACCCCTCCACTTT.

V is TRBV19 and J is TRBJ2-1, with TRBD2 matching over 7 bases. Trimming took 5 bases from V and 4 from J; bases not matched to a gene: 2. CDR1 LNHDA and CDR2 SQIVND come from the germline V gene (reference sequence). The CDR3 length is 13 residues. The CDR3 nucleotides read TGTGCCAGTAGTTCAGCGGGGTACAATGAGCAGTTCTTC. This translates into CASSSAGYNEQFF. The complete variable domain, with remaining parts taken from reference TRBV19 and TRBJ2-1, reads DGGITQSPKYLFRKEGQNVTLSCEQNLNHDAMYWYRQDPGQGLRLIYYSQIVNDFQKGDIAEGYSVSREKKESFPLTVTSAQKNPTAFYLCASSSAGYNEQFFGPGTRLTVL.

CDR3 amino acids: CASSPRNREYSNQPQHF. In DNA, the CDR3 is TGTGCCAGCAGTCCTCGGAACAGGGAATATAGCAATCAGCCCCAGCATTTT. The gene calls are TRBV28 and TRBJ1-5; weak D call: TRBD1 (6 bases). With 5 bases removed from V and 0 bases from J, the gap between germline ends came to 17 bases. The length of the CDR3 is 17 residues. Germline CDR1 is MDHEN and CDR2 is SYDVKM.

The V and J genes are TRBV7-9 and TRBJ2-7, with a possible D match to TRBD2 (5 bases). Per germline, CDR1 SEHNR and CDR2 FQNEAQ (reference sequence). The CDR3 length is 12 residues. V was clipped by 6 bases and J by 0 bases, with 6 bases between them. CDR3 DNA: TGTGCCAGCAGACGGGACTCCTACGAGCAGTACTTC. It specifies CASRRDSYEQYF.

The chain is built from TRBV5-6 and TRBJ2-4; D is perhaps TRBD1 (5 bases). Germline CDR1 SGHDT, CDR2 YYEEEE. The CDR3 totals 15 residues. Trimming removed 1 base at V and 0 bases at J, with 8 bases between. The CDR3 loop is CASSLSGLAKNIQYF. CDR3 nucleotides: TGTGCCAGCAGCTTGTCAGGGCTAGCCAAAAACATTCAGTACTTC. Supplemented by reference TRBV5-6 and TRBJ2-4, the full variable domain reads DAGVTQSPTHLIKTRGQQVTLRCSPKSGHDTVSWYQQALGQGPQFIFQYYEEEERQRGNFPDRFSGHQFPNYSSELNVNALLLGDSALYLCASSLSGLAKNIQYFGAGTRLSVL.

This chain links TRBV29-1 with TRBJ2-2; TRBD2 agrees at 7 bases. This CDR3 region has 15 residues. V shed 4 bases, J shed 8 bases, and the junction held 13 bases outside the gene matches. From germline, CDR1 is SQVTM and CDR2 ANQGSEA. CDR3 in DNA: TGCAGCGTTGTTGAGGGCGGGAGCCCCACGGGGGAGCTGTTTTTT. This gives the protein CSVVEGGSPTGELFF.

V gene TRBV4-1 combines with J gene TRBJ2-3, with D unclear. CDR3 length equals 16 residues. V lost 0 bases and J lost 0, with 10 bases in between. CDR1 is MGHRA, CDR2 YSYEKL, per germline. CDR3 in DNA: TGCGCCAGCAGCCAAGATAGGCCGGAGAGCACAGATACGCAGTATTTT. This encodes CASSQDRPESTDTQYF.

V and J are TRBV29-1 and TRBJ1-3, with D perhaps matching TRBD1 (5 bases). This CDR3 comprises 12 residues. Germline CDR1 reads SQVTM; CDR2 reads ANQGSEA. Trimming shortened V by 6 bases and J by 2 bases, and 8 bases separated the two germline ends. Written as DNA, the CDR3 is TGCAGCGTCGCAGGGACTGGAAACACCATATATTTT. Translating it yields CSVAGTGNTIYF. Full variable domain (rest looked up from reference TRBV29-1 and TRBJ1-3): SAVISQKPSRDICQRGTSLTIQCQVDSQVTMMFWYRQQPGQSLTLIATANQGSEATYESGFVIDKFPISRPNLTFSTLTVSNMSPEDSSIYLCSVAGTGNTIYFGEGSWLTVV.

This sequence joins TRBV5-4 and TRBJ2-7, with 11 positions matching TRBD2. The CDR3 covers 15 residues. Germline-derived CDR1 and CDR2 are SGHNT and YYREEE (reference sequence). J lost 4 bases, V lost 1 base, and 4 bases had no gene match. CDR3 nucleotides: TGTGCCAGCAGCTTGAAACTAGCGGGAGTTTACGAGCAGTACTTC. This translates into CASSLKLAGVYEQYF.

The chain links TRBV6-5 to TRBJ2-2; the D is unclear. V dropped 2 bases and J dropped 3 bases, with 4 bases sitting between them. The CDR3 extends over 13 amino acids. Germline V gene data show CDR1 as MNHEY and CDR2 as SVGAGI. The CDR3 DNA reads as TGTGCCAGCAGTTACCATTACACCGGGGAGCTGTTTTTT. Protein product: CASSYHYTGELFF.

This chain's CDR3 is CASSLTPGQEKLFF. The CDR3 nucleotides are TGTGCCAGCAGTTTAACCCCGGGTCAGGAAAAACTGTTTTTT. J is TRBJ1-4 and V is TRBV27, with unresolved D. Trimming shortened V by 2 bases and J by 8 bases, and 12 bases separated the two germline ends. CDR3 length: 14 amino acids. From germline, CDR1 is MNHEY and CDR2 SMNVEV (reference sequence). Filled out from reference TRBV27 and TRBJ1-4, the complete variable domain reads EAQVTQNPRYLITVTGKKLTVTCSQNMNHEYMSWYRQDPGLGLRQIYYSMNVEVTDKGDVPEGYKVSRKEKRNFPLILESPSPNQTSLYFCASSLTPGQEKLFFGSGTQLSVL.

V usage is TRBV6-5 and J usage is TRBJ1-1; no firm D call. Germline-derived CDR1 and CDR2 are MNHEY and SVGAGI. The CDR3 spans 13 residues. The ends were cut back, 8 bases at V and 0 bases at J, with 10 bases in the middle. CDR3 sequence reads: CASREGVNTEAFF. CDR3 sequence (DNA): TGTGCCAGCCGTGAGGGCGTGAACACTGAAGCTTTCTTT.

The chain combines TRBV19 with TRBJ2-7; 9 nucleotides agree with TRBD1. Germline V lookup: CDR1 LNHDA, CDR2 SQIVND (reference sequence). The CDR3 is 12 residues long. The trim removed 5 bases at V and 11 bases at J, leaving 7 bases unmatched. For the CDR3, the DNA is TGTGCCAGTAGTCTAACAGGGGGCGAAGAGTACTTC. Translation: CASSLTGGEEYF.

CDR3 sequence (DNA): TGTGCCAGCACTAGACAGGGGCATGGCTACACCTTC. Translation: CASTRQGHGYTF. The chain couples TRBV28 to TRBJ1-2; 8 bases are shared with TRBD1. Germline values: CDR1 MDHEN, CDR2 SYDVKM. CDR3 size: 12 residues. Germline trimming cut 7 bases from V and 6 bases from J; bases unmatched to any gene: 4.

The gene calls are TRBV6-5 and TRBJ2-1; 8 nucleotides align to TRBD1. CDR1 is MNHEY, CDR2 SVGAGI, per germline. With 5 bases clipped from V and 9 bases from J, the junction kept 9 bases outside the gene matches. The length of the CDR3 is 14 residues. The CDR3 loop reads CASSPYQGAGEQFF. In DNA, the CDR3 is TGTGCCAGCAGTCCTTACCAGGGGGCGGGTGAGCAGTTCTTC.

V gene TRBV7-9 combines with J gene TRBJ2-7; the match to TRBD2 covers 9 bases. Germline assignment: CDR1 SEHNR and CDR2 FQNEAQ (reference sequence). This CDR3 spans 14 amino acids. V gave up 1 base and J gave up 12 bases; unmatched junction bases: 10. CDR3 in amino acids: CASSLEAGGLSPYF. The DNA of the CDR3 is TGTGCCAGCAGCTTAGAAGCGGGAGGACTCTCTCCGTACTTC.

V is TRBV11-2 and J is TRBJ2-1, with a tentative D call TRBD1 (7 bases). This CDR3 region has 15 residues. Germline lookup yields CDR1 SGHAT and CDR2 FQNNGV. With 1 base removed from V and 7 bases from J, the gap between germline ends came to 14 bases. CDR3 nucleotides: TGTGCCAGCAGCTTAGTCGGGCCAGGGGGGAATGAGCAGTTCTTC. It yields the protein CASSLVGPGGNEQFF.

J is TRBJ2-1 and V is TRBV30; tentative D call: TRBD2 (7 bases). CDR1 is GTSNPN and CDR2 is SVGIG in the germline V gene (reference sequence). CDR3 length: 14 residues. The germline V and J ends were trimmed by 4 bases and 10 bases, with 20 bases remaining between them. CDR3 coding DNA: TGTGCCTGGATAAATTGGGGGGGCTCAGAGGAGCAGTTCTTC. Translating it yields CAWINWGGSEEQFF.

The V call is TRBV5-4, the J call TRBJ1-6; no firm D call. The CDR3 sequence is 15 residues long. V was cut by 4 bases and J by 5 bases, with 13 bases left in between. CDR1 is SGHNT and CDR2 is YYREEE in the germline V gene (reference sequence). CDR3 sequence reads: CASSPPAGNNSPLHF. For the CDR3, the DNA is TGTGCCAGCAGCCCCCCCGCTGGCAATAATTCACCCCTCCACTTT.

The chain employs TRBV6-1 and TRBJ1-5, with D perhaps matching TRBD1 (6 bases). The CDR3 spans 16 residues. CDR1 and CDR2 (germline): MNHNS, SASEGT. V shed 4 bases and J shed 5 bases, with 18 bases lying between them. CDR3 in amino acids: CASSGTTGMGDQPQHF. CDR3 nucleotides: TGTGCCAGCAGTGGGACCACAGGGATGGGGGATCAGCCCCAGCATTTT.

This chain joins TRBV29-1 and TRBJ2-2; a weak D match, TRBD1 (6 bases). The CDR3 has 14 amino acids. V gave up 8 bases and J gave up 5 bases, with 18 bases separating them. CDR1 is SQVTM and CDR2 is ANQGSEA in the germline V gene. For the CDR3, the DNA is TGCAGCCAACTTTCAGGGGTAGGGACCGGGGAGCTGTTTTTT. This sequence encodes CSQLSGVGTGELFF.

V and J are TRBV6-1 and TRBJ1-1; D uncertain. The CDR3 totals 11 residues. Germline V gene data show CDR1 as MNHNS and CDR2 as SASEGT. V was cut by 9 bases and J by 0 bases, with 5 bases left in between. CDR3 sequence reads: CASFMNTEAFF. DNA for the CDR3: TGTGCCAGTTTCATGAACACTGAAGCTTTCTTT.

The chain is built from TRBV27 and TRBJ1-5; no clear D gene. Trimming pared 8 bases from V and 1 base from J, leaving 24 bases between. The CDR3 extends over 18 amino acids. The germline gives CDR1 MNHEY, CDR2 SMNVEV (reference sequence). This chain's CDR3 is CASGPRPISGRSNQPQHF. Here the CDR3 DNA reads TGTGCCAGCGGTCCCCGTCCCATCTCCGGTCGCAGCAATCAGCCCCAGCATTTT.

This chain uses TRBV27 with TRBJ1-2; TRBD1 agrees at 9 bases. This CDR3 is built from 13 residues. Germline V gene lookup returns CDR1 MNHEY and CDR2 SMNVEV (reference sequence). V lost 10 bases, J lost 12 bases, and 15 bases stayed unmatched. CDR3 region: CATTRRDRDVDTF. The DNA of the CDR3 is TGTGCCACCACGCGCCGGGACAGGGATGTCGACACCTTC.

The chain couples TRBV30 to TRBJ1-2, with TRBD1 matching 9 bases. The J segment lost 4 bases and the V segment lost 4 bases, leaving 10 bases of the junction unmatched. This CDR3 has 15 amino acids. CDR1 is GTSNPN and CDR2 is SVGIG in the germline V gene (reference sequence). Here the CDR3 DNA reads TGTGCCTGGATCGCGGACAGGGGTTATTTCTATGGCTACACCTTC. Translating it yields CAWIADRGYFYGYTF.